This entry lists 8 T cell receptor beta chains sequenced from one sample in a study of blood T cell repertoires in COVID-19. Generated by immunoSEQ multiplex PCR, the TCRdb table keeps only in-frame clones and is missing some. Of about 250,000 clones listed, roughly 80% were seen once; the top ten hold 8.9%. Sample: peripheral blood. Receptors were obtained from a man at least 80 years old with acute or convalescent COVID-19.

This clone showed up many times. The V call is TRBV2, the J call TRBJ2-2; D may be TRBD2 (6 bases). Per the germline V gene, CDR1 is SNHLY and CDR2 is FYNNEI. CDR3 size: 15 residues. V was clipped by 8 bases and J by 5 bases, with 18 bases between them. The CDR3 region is CASRVAGTSTGELFF. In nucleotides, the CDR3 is TGTGCCAGCCGGGTGGCCGGGACTTCTACCGGGGAGCTGTTTTTT.

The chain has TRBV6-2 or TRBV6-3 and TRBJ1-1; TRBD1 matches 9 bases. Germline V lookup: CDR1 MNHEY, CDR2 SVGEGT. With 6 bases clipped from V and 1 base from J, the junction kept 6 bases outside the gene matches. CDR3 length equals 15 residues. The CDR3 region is CASSDLDRGNTEAFF. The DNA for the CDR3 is TGTGCCAGCAGCGATTTGGACAGGGGGAACACTGAAGCTTTCTTT.

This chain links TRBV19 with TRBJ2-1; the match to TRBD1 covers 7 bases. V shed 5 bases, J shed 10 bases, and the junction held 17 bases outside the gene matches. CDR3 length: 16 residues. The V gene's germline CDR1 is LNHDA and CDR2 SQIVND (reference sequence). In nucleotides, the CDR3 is TGTGCCAGTAGTCTGGGGAGACAGGGCTCCCCACACGAGCAGTTCTTC. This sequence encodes CASSLGRQGSPHEQFF.

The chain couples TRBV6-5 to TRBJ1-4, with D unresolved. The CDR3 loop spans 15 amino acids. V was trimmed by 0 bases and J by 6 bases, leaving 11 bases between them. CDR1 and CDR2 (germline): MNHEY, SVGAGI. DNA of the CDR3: TGTGCCAGCAGTTACTCGAAACAGAGATATGAAAAACTGTTTTTT. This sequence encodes CASSYSKQRYEKLFF.

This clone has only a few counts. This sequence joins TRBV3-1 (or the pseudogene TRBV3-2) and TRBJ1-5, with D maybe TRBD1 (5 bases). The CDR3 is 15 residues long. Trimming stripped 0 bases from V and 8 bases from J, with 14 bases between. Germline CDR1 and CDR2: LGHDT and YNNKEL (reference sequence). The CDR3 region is CASSQDPWGGEPQHF. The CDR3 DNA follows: TGTGCCAGCAGCCAAGACCCTTGGGGGGGGGAGCCCCAGCATTTT.

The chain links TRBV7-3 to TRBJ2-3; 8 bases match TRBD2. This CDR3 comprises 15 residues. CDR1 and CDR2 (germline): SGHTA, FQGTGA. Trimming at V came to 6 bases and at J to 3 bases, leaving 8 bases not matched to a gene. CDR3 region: CASRSTGTRTDTQYF. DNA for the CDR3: TGTGCCAGCAGGTCAACCGGGACTAGAACAGATACGCAGTATTTT.

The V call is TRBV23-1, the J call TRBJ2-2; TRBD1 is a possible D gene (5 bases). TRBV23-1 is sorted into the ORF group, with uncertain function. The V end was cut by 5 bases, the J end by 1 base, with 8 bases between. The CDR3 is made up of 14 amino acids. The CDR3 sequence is CASSAGQNTGELFF. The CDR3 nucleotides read TGCGCCAGCAGTGCCGGACAGAACACCGGGGAGCTGTTTTTT.

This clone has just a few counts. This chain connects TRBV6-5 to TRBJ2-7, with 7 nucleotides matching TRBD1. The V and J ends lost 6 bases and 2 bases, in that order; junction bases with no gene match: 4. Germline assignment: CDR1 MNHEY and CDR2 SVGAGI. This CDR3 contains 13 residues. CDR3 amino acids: CASRTGPTYEQYF. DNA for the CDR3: TGTGCCAGCAGGACAGGGCCCACCTACGAGCAGTACTTC.